This T cell receptor beta chain was sequenced in a study of cytomegalovirus exposure and HLA in healthy donors (TCRdb year 2017). About the investigation overall: The 666 repertoires of the first cohort and the approximately 130 validation repertoires were produced on the same platform, according to a later analysis. The study combined high-throughput TCR immunosequencing, statistical association of individual TCRs with disease status, and machine learning to predict cytomegalovirus infection status. A separate validation cohort of over 95 different subjects was used in addition to the roughly 640-subject first cohort. The study aimed to test whether cataloging public T cell receptors could reveal signatures of past pathogen exposure.

Study-level results and caveats: A later analysis found that TCRs clustered in the first cohort also tended to co-occur in the roughly 120 validation repertoires, with approximately 95% of cluster scores above 0. All 120 or so repertoires were used to score co-occurrence in the validation cohort in a later analysis, because that analysis had no HLA typing for the cohort. The authors suggested that the approach could potentially be generalized to other disease states and immunological phenotypes. A total of 150 to 200 TCR beta chains were listed by the study as associated with cytomegalovirus. Most TCR sequences were observed very rarely across donors, whereas some public TCRs were present in many individuals. In vitro tests confirmed that a few of the cytomegalovirus-associated TCR beta chains recognize cytomegalovirus antigens. Cytomegalovirus status was reported to be diagnosed by the classifier with high specificity and sensitivity in both the original and validation cohorts.

The donors belonged to the validation cohort of approximately 130 subjects, which was separate from the roughly 670-subject first cohort. Libraries were constructed by the immunoSEQ multiplex PCR assay. Per the authors' processing: A statistical classification framework was built for diagnosing cytomegalovirus status from the catalog of TCR beta chain sequences. TCRdb obtained this table from immuneACCESS and retained in-frame rearrangements with V and J assigned. These tables miss some clones; where compared with another copy, unresolved V genes account for less than half of the shortfall, and the remainder is unexplained. That table supplies the V and J calls and clone size; D and trimming were determined from the DNA. This sample gives 150,000 to 200,000 clones in total; 80% to 85% of them show up just once. Of the sample, about a tenth is held by the ten largest clones. Spanning cysteine to phenylalanine, the CDR3 consists of 13 amino acids. Kept here is only the CDR3 DNA, which spans 39 bases and is read in frame from base 1. As encoded in the germline V gene, CDR1 is SNHLY while CDR2 is FYNNEI. V gives up 7 bases and J gives up 3 bases, and the segment between their germline ends measures 10 bases.

With regard to this clone: The target of this receptor is not known. The record has no base qualities; no much larger clone is one base away.

This TCR derives from a man younger than 40 in good health and CMV-seropositive. Sequencing input: PBMCs. The chain is assembled from TRBV2 and TRBJ2-1, and TRBD1 may be the D gene, going by 5 matching bases. The DNA reads as follows: TGTGCCAGCAAAGGGGCTTACTACAATGAGCAGTTCTTC. Its amino acids are CASKGAYYNEQFF.